This TCR beta chain was documented in a study of T cell responses to AZD1222 COVID-19 vaccine. Findings of the study overall: The study reported that nearly half of spike-specific TCRs target unmutated variant regions.

This CDR3 has 12 residues. Germline V lookup: CDR1 SNHLY, CDR2 FYNNEI. V was shortened by 9 bases and J by 7 bases, with 13 bases between the two germline ends. TCRdb's table, derived via immunoSEQ multiplex PCR, lists solely in-frame clones and lacks some. This table holds fewer than 200,000 clones, around 92% found once. About this clone: The target antigen is unknown.

V is TRBV2 and J is TRBJ1-5, with D unclear. The sequence derives from an adult in good health. Sequencing was performed on peripheral blood, taken on day 0 of MenACWY control vaccination. CDR3 protein: CASFSPGQPQHF. Here the CDR3 DNA reads TGTGCCAGTTTCTCACCCGGCCAGCCCCAGCATTTT.